This T cell receptor beta chain was documented in a study of breast tumors, draining lymph nodes, adjacent tissues. Study-level results: Data only fit, rather than demonstrated, lymph node origin of most tumor T cells.

TCRdb used MiXCR to reprocess the multiplex PCR reads, holding one entry per CDR3 protein. The table records about 200,000 distinct CDR3 sequences, roughly 31% of them present only once. The lymph nodes were axillary draining lymph nodes from breast cancer patients. As to this clonotype: Its specificity is unknown. It may be a read error: a sequence one base away is much more abundant.

CDR3 length: 14 residues. Trimming shortened V by 11 bases and J by 7 bases, and 23 bases separated the two germline ends. Germline V gene data show CDR1 as PRHDT and CDR2 as FYEKMQ (reference sequence). What was sequenced was axillary lymph node tissue. The receptor's source is a female donor with breast cancer. Some clones in this sample may be carry-over from other donors' samples. This chain links TRBV13 with TRBJ2-5; D tentatively fits TRBD1 or TRBD2 (6 bases each). For the CDR3, the DNA is TGTGCCGGTTCTCAACGGGGGCTCCGGGGGACCCAGTACTTC. Protein product: CAGSQRGLRGTQYF. Based on the CDR3 plus reference TRBV13 and TRBJ2-5, the full variable domain is AAGVIQSPRHLIKEKRETATLKCYPIPRHDTVYWYQQGPGQDPQFLISFYEKMQSDKGSIPDRFSAQQFSDYHSELNMSSLELGDSALYFCAGSQRGLRGTQYFGPGTRLLVL.